This TCR beta chain is from a study of blood T cell repertoires in COVID-19. Study background: The origin of the acute and convalescent COVID-19 samples was the United States, Italy and Spain. The analysed material was cDNA or gDNA that came from T cells, B-cell-depleted T cells, or PBMCs.

In the authors' methods: It was from reference gene primer amplification that nucleated cell counts were estimated. Repertoires were generated with immunoSEQ multiplex PCR, while TCRdb's copy carries only in-frame clones and drops some. V, J and clone size are those of that table, while D and trimming were read from the DNA. The data hold about 120,000 clones, with approximately 90% observed a single time. Germline assignment: CDR1 MNHNY and CDR2 SVGAGI (reference sequence). The CDR3 has 15 residues. V was clipped by 1 base and J by 5 bases, with 14 bases between them. V and J are TRBV6-6 and TRBJ2-5; the D is unclear. The sequence derives from a human donor with acute or convalescent COVID-19. The donor label of this sample is uncertain. What was sequenced was peripheral blood. CDR3 sequence (DNA): TGTGCCAGCAGTTACTTAAGGAACATGGGCGAGACCCAGTACTTC. Translation: CASSYLRNMGETQYF.